The 14 T cell receptor beta chains in this list originate from one sample, sequenced in a study of cytomegalovirus exposure and HLA in healthy donors. Primers included in the PCR were 60 Vbeta and 13 Jbeta primers. Here immunoSEQ multiplex PCR was the method, and the copy in TCRdb shows in-frame clones only, minus some. Found here are roughly 170,000 clones, around 80% of them singletons; the top ten hold approximately 1.2%. Sequencing was done on a sample of PBMCs. The receptors were gathered from a girl aged 2-9 years in good health and CMV-seropositive.

This sequence joins TRBV5-1 and TRBJ2-2, with 8 bases that match TRBD2. The CDR3 has 15 residues. Germline CDR1 SGHRS, CDR2 YFSETQ. The CDR3 nucleotides read TGCGCTTCTAGAGTGGTAGCGGGGCCAACCGGGGAGCTGTTTTTT. It yields the protein CASRVVAGPTGELFF.

This chain uses TRBV7-3 with TRBJ2-3; 7 bases fit TRBD2. The CDR3 contains 18 residues. CDR1 is SGHTA, CDR2 FQGTGA, per germline. V lost 5 bases and J lost 0; bases outside the gene matches: 14. The CDR3 loop reads CASSLKRGGSLSTDTQYF. The DNA for the CDR3 is TGTGCCAGCAGCCTAAAGCGGGGCGGGTCCCTTAGCACAGATACGCAGTATTTT.

The chain couples TRBV7-3 to TRBJ1-3; the match to TRBD1 covers 7 bases. This CDR3 comprises 14 residues. Unmatched junction bases numbered 0, after V lost 2 bases and J lost 2 bases. Germline loops: CDR1 SGHTA, CDR2 FQGTGA. CDR3 residues: CASSLGQAGNTIYF. Here the CDR3 DNA reads TGTGCCAGCAGCTTAGGACAGGCTGGAAACACCATATATTTT.

This chain connects TRBV28 to TRBJ1-1; D is uncertain. Trimming left V 4 bases short and J 1 base short, with 22 bases between. CDR1 is MDHEN, CDR2 SYDVKM, per germline. This CDR3 contains 18 residues. CDR3 DNA: TGTGCCAGCAGTTCACTTGGATCTCGGGGTGAGGGGAACACTGAAGCTTTCTTT. This translates into CASSSLGSRGEGNTEAFF.

The chain uses TRBV10-1 and TRBJ2-3; the D gene is possibly TRBD2 (6 bases). In germline, CDR1 is WNHNN, CDR2 SYGVQD (reference sequence). Deletions cut 3 bases from V and 1 base from J, with 11 bases between. This CDR3 has 15 residues. The CDR3 protein is CASSDPGTRTDTQYF. CDR3 DNA: TGCGCCAGCAGTGACCCTGGGACTCGCACAGATACGCAGTATTTT.

The genes are TRBV5-1 and TRBJ2-3; maybe TRBD1 (6 bases). The CDR3 is made up of 16 amino acids. Germline CDR1 SGHRS, CDR2 YFSETQ. V was shortened by 4 bases and J by 0 bases, with 15 bases between the two germline ends. The chain's CDR3 is CASSSNGQPSTDTQYF. The CDR3 bases are TGCGCCAGCAGCAGCAATGGACAGCCGAGCACAGATACGCAGTATTTT.

In its sample, this clone was seen a few times. The chain is built from TRBV19 and TRBJ2-1; 8 bases are a match to TRBD1. The ends lost 6 bases at V and 14 bases at J; junction bases unmatched: 12. Germline CDR1 reads LNHDA; CDR2 reads SQIVND (reference sequence). The CDR3 runs to 13 residues. Written as DNA, the CDR3 is TGTGCCAGTAGGCGACACAGGGGGACGGGGGAGTTCTTC. Translated, it gives CASRRHRGTGEFF.

The chain carries TRBV10-1 and TRBJ2-7; 11 bases map to TRBD1. Germline V lookup: CDR1 WNHNN, CDR2 SYGVQD (reference sequence). Unmatched junction bases numbered 7, after V lost 4 bases and J lost 5 bases. CDR3 length equals 15 residues. CDR3 protein: CASSAIGDRGDEQYF. The CDR3 coding sequence is TGCGCCAGCAGTGCCATAGGGGACAGGGGGGACGAGCAGTACTTC.

This clone was recorded once. V and J are TRBV15 and TRBJ1-2, with 7 nucleotides matching TRBD1. CDR3 length: 16 amino acids. Germline-derived CDR1 and CDR2 are LNHNV and YYDKDF (reference sequence). V lost 0 bases to trimming and J lost 2 bases; unmatched junction nucleotides: 6. This CDR3 reads CATSRDLRDSNYGYTF. The CDR3 nucleotides read TGTGCCACCAGCAGAGATCTTCGGGACAGCAACTATGGCTACACCTTC.

The chain uses TRBV18 and TRBJ2-2, with D hard to call. Germline CDR1 is KGHSH and CDR2 is LQKENI. The V end was cut by 2 bases, the J end by 1 base, with 8 bases between. This CDR3 spans 15 amino acids. CDR3 nucleotide sequence: TGTGCCAGCTCACCAACTTCGGGGAACACCGGGGAGCTGTTTTTT. It specifies CASSPTSGNTGELFF.

The chain uses TRBV18 and TRBJ2-1, with TRBD2 matching 7 bases. The CDR3 consists of 15 residues. Per the germline V gene, CDR1 is KGHSH and CDR2 is LQKENI. V lost 3 bases, J lost 5 bases, and 7 bases stayed unmatched. CDR3 bases: TGTGCCAGCTCACCCGGGGCTAGCGGAAACAATGAGCAGTTCTTC. Its protein is CASSPGASGNNEQFF.

The chain employs TRBV6-1 and TRBJ1-2, with 9 bases matching TRBD1. Losses at the gene ends were 8 bases for V and 4 bases for J; bases not matched to a gene: 11. This CDR3 is 15 amino acids long. Germline values: CDR1 MNHNS, CDR2 SASEGT. The CDR3 spells CASALLRTGAYGYTF. Here the CDR3 DNA reads TGTGCCAGCGCTTTACTACGGACAGGGGCCTATGGCTACACCTTC.

In its sample, this clone was seen a few times. CDR3 sequence reads: CASSYSGGGGRQPQHF. CDR3 nucleotide sequence: TGTGCCAGCAGTTACTCGGGGGGAGGAGGCAGGCAGCCCCAGCATTTT. V and J are TRBV6-6 and TRBJ1-5; weak D call: TRBD1 (5 bases). The CDR3 length is 16 residues. Germline CDR1 MNHNY, CDR2 SVGAGI (reference sequence). Trimming removed 0 bases from V and 7 bases from J, with 16 bases in between.

The gene calls are TRBV6-9 and TRBJ1-2; TRBD1 matches at 11 bases. Germline V lookup: CDR1 MNHGY, CDR2 SVAAGI. The CDR3 is made up of 17 amino acids. The trim removed 4 bases at V and 4 bases at J, leaving 11 bases unmatched. The CDR3 bases are TGTGCCAGCAGTTTACGGGACAGGGGGATCGTCGGCTATGGCTACACCTTC. This encodes CASSLRDRGIVGYGYTF.